The entry that follows covers one T cell receptor (beta chain) sequence. Its antigen is still unknown. Clones were read by immunoSEQ multiplex PCR, and TCRdb kept only the in-frame ones, dropping some. The table lists around 84,000 clones, 80% to 90% of them singletons. The data stem from a study of T cell responses to AZD1222 COVID-19 vaccine. Study-wide results and limits: Distributed over spike, vaccine-associated CD4 TCRs predominated at 160-218 and 743-854. Elevations in Spike-specific TCR breadth and depth followed administration of two AZD1222 doses.

The specimen was peripheral blood, collected 28 days after the second AZD1222 dose. This TCR came from an adult who received the AZD1222 COVID-19 vaccine.

CDR3 bases: TGCAGCGCTCTAGCGGGGGGAGAGACCCAGTACTTC. Translation gives CSALAGGETQYF. This chain connects TRBV29-1 to TRBJ2-5; TRBD2 matches at 11 bases. CDR3 length equals 12 residues. The J segment lost 4 bases and the V segment lost 7 bases, leaving 2 bases of the junction unmatched. Per the germline V gene, CDR1 is SQVTM and CDR2 is ANQGSEA.